This T cell receptor (beta chain) emerged from a study of blood T cells in healthy people across ages. General study findings and limits: Researchers report that TCR beta diversity correlated strongly with naive T cell percentage.

Donors were healthy Caucasian individuals from Russia aged about 6 to 90. As to this clonotype: Its specificity is not known.

Sample-barcoded 5' priming and a J-beta primer mix drove a second PCR of about 6 to 12 cycles. Researchers report that each sample yielded at least 2.5 million CDR3-containing paired-end reads. TCRdb used MiXCR to reprocess the 5' RACE reads, holding one entry per CDR3 protein. In the table there are 1,800,000 or so distinct CDR3 sequences, more than 35% of which are singletons. The germline gives CDR1 SGHRS, CDR2 YFSETQ. The CDR3 has 15 residues. Trimming cost V 7 bases and J 0 bases, with 14 bases left between them. Sequencing was carried out using blood. This receptor was obtained from a human donor in good health. The rearrangement uses TRBV5-1 and TRBJ1-5, with D tentatively TRBD1 (5 bases). The CDR3 loop reads CASREGSNSNQPQHF. For the CDR3, the DNA is TGCGCCAGCCGGGAGGGGTCTAATAGCAATCAGCCCCAGCATTTT. Using reference TRBV5-1 and TRBJ1-5 for the parts outside the CDR3, the full variable domain is KAGVTQTPRYLIKTRGQQVTLSCSPISGHRSVSWYQQTPGQGLQFLFEYFSETQRNKGNFPGRFSGRQFSNSRSEMNVSTLELGDSALYLCASREGSNSNQPQHFGDGTRLSIL.